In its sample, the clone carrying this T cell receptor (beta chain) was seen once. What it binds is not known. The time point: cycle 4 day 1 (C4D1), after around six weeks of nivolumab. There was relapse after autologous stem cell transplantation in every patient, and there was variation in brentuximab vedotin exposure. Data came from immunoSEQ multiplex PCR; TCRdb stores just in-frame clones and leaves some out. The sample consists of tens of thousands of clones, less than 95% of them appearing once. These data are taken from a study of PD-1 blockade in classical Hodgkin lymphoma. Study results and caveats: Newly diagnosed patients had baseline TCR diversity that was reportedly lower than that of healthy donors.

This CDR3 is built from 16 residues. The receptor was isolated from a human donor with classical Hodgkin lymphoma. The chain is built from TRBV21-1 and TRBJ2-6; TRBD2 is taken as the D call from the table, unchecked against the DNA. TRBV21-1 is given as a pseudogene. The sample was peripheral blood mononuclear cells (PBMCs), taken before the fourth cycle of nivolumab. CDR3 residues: CASSNIERSGANVLTF. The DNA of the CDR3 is TGTGCCAGCAGCAATATAGAACGTTCTGGGGCCAACGTCCTGACTTTC.